One TCR beta chain is described in this entry. Authors' analysis steps: Reference gene primer amplification yielded estimated nucleated cell counts. Sequenced by immunoSEQ multiplex PCR; TCRdb stores in-frame clones only, minus some. That table furnishes V, J and clone size, whereas the DNA furnished D and trimming. This repertoire shows approximately 30,000 clones, roughly 80% found once; its top ten account for almost 40%. Germline-derived CDR1 and CDR2 are LNHDA and SQIVND (reference sequence). This CDR3 comprises 15 residues. J gave up 6 bases and V 1 base, and 5 bases lay outside the gene matches. This specimen belongs to a study of blood T cell repertoires in COVID-19. Study summary: Samples of COVID-19 (acute and convalescent) were obtained from the United States, Italy and Spain. Sources were T cells, B-cell-depleted T cells, or PBMCs; the material itself was cDNA or gDNA.

Specimen: peripheral blood. The chain joins TRBV19 to TRBJ2-1, with TRBD2 identical over 8 bases. The receptor was derived from a man aged 65 to 79 with acute or convalescent COVID-19. The CDR3 region has the DNA TGTGCCAGTAGTATAGTTGGGACTAGTGTCAATGAGCAGTTCTTC. Its translation is CASSIVGTSVNEQFF. Variable domain in full (rest from reference TRBV19 and TRBJ2-1): DGGITQSPKYLFRKEGQNVTLSCEQNLNHDAMYWYRQDPGQGLRLIYYSQIVNDFQKGDIAEGYSVSREKKESFPLTVTSAQKNPTAFYLCASSIVGTSVNEQFFGPGTRLTVL.